What follows is one TCR beta chain and its context. The antigen remains unidentified. Losses at the gene ends were 6 bases for V and 2 bases for J; bases not matched to a gene: 5. CDR3 length: 14 residues. Germline V gene sequence: CDR1 MDHEN, CDR2 SYDVKM. At the time of sampling, donors were nominally healthy, though unrecorded immune exposures were likely. These data come from a study of cytomegalovirus exposure and HLA in healthy donors. Whole-study findings and limits: Presence/absence comparisons presumed near-even sequencing depth among donors. Many donors carried some public TCRs, although rarity characterized most TCR sequences.

Researchers ran the PCR with 60 Vbeta and 13 Jbeta primers. TCRdb's copy holds only in-frame clones and misses some; the assay was immunoSEQ multiplex PCR. The sample comprises over 75,000 clones, around 10% of which are singletons, and 5.1% rests with the top ten. This TCR came from a man over 45 in good health and CMV-seropositive. V usage is TRBV28 and J usage is TRBJ2-3, with 7 positions matching TRBD1. Sequencing was carried out using PBMCs. The CDR3 protein is CASSPTGTTDTQYF. The CDR3, as DNA: TGTGCCAGCAGCCCGACAGGGACCACAGATACGCAGTATTTT.